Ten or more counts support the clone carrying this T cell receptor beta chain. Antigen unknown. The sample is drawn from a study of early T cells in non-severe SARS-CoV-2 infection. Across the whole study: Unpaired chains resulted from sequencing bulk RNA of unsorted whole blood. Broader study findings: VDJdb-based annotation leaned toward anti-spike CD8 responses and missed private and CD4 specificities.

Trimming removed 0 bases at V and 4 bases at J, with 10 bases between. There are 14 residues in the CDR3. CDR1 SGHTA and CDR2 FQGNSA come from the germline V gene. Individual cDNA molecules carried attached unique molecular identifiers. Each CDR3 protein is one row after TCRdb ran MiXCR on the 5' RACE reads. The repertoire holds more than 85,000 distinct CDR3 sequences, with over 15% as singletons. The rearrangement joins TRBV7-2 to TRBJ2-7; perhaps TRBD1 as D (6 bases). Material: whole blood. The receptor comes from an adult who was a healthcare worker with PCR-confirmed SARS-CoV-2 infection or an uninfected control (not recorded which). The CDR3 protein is CASSLAGGLYEQYF. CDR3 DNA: TGTGCCAGCAGCTTAGCAGGGGGTTTATACGAGCAGTACTTC.